This T cell receptor (beta chain) was found in a study of CD8 T cells in Susac syndrome. Overall study findings and caveats: The CD4+ T cell repertoires, which came from Susac syndrome patients, showed no sign of clonal expansion.

As to this clonotype: Its antigen is unidentified.

Reverse transcription of roughly 0.5 to 1 ug RNA was carried out with random hexamers. TCRdb ran MiXCR on the immunoSEQ multiplex PCR reads and lists one entry per CDR3 protein. The profile shows over 140,000 distinct CDR3 sequences, approximately 95% of them singletons. CD8+ and CD4+ T cells from blood underwent TCR beta sequencing. The TEMRA cells underwent FACS enrichment, while the CD8+ and CD4+ T cells underwent negative isolation. This CDR3 has 17 residues. The V segment lost 0 bases and the J segment 5 bases; nucleotides outside the gene matches: 10. This TCR came from a human donor with Susac syndrome. The sample taken for sequencing was CD4+ T cells from PBMCs. This chain joins TRBV23-1 and TRBJ2-1; the match to TRBD1 covers 7 bases. TRBV23-1 is designated an ORF whose function remains uncertain. CDR3 region: CASSQSGFKGANNEQFF. For the CDR3, the DNA is TGCGCCAGCAGTCAATCTGGGTTTAAGGGGGCAAACAATGAGCAGTTCTTC.